This T cell receptor (beta chain) was observed in a study of blood T cell repertoires in COVID-19. Study at large: Samples taken during acute and convalescent COVID-19 were collected in the United States, Italy and Spain.

The data were produced by immunoSEQ multiplex PCR, yet TCRdb's version contains in-frame clones alone and is incomplete. The sample lists about 170,000 clones, around nine tenths occurring once. Germline assignment: CDR1 GTSNPN and CDR2 SVGIG (reference sequence). V dropped 4 bases and J dropped 2; count of bases not matched to a gene: 7. This CDR3 contains 15 residues. This clone came up once. This chain links TRBV30 with TRBJ2-1; 8 positions match TRBD2. Sample: peripheral blood. This TCR was recovered from a man aged 50 to 59 who had recovered from COVID-19. The CDR3 is CAWTGGVDPYNEQFF. Here the CDR3 DNA reads TGTGCCTGGACCGGGGGGGTAGATCCCTACAATGAGCAGTTCTTC.